These T cell receptor beta chains were read from a single sample in a study of blood T cell repertoires in COVID-19. Some clones are missing from TCRdb's copy, which holds only in-frame ones; the method was immunoSEQ multiplex PCR. The top ten hold roughly 5.4% of the sample, which has 110,000 to 150,000 clones, 85% to 90% seen once. The source material was peripheral blood. The receptors here all came from a human donor in a cohort sampled during active COVID-19. The CDR3 runs from the conserved cysteine through the conserved F or W. A D gene is named only where the DNA matches it firmly. Rows give clone size only sometimes, using once, few, many, or a class for an expanded clone.

clone_size	v_call	j_call	d_call	cdr3_nt	cdr3_aa
-	TRBV2	TRBJ1-2	TRBD1	TGTGCCAGCACCCCGGAGAGGGGGCGCGGGTTGGATGGCTACACCTTC	CASTPERGRGLDGYTF
-	TRBV28	TRBJ1-3	-	TGTGCCAGCAAGGGACACATATCCGGAAACACCATATATTTT	CASKGHISGNTIYF
-	TRBV6-4	TRBJ2-7	-	TGTGCCAGCAGTGACCCGGACAACTACGAGCAGTACTTC	CASSDPDNYEQYF
-	TRBV30	TRBJ2-3	TRBD2	TGTGCCTGGAGTGTACCAGCGGGATGGACAGATACGCAGTATTTT	CAWSVPAGWTDTQYF
-	TRBV12-5	TRBJ2-3	TRBD2	TGTGCTAGTGGTTTGTCTACCTTGGGACTAGCGGGGGTCCAATCCTCTAGCACAGATACGCAGTATTTT	CASGLSTLGLAGVQSSSTDTQYF
-	TRBV15	TRBJ2-2	-	TGTGCCACCAGCAGAGAAGGGGTGGGTTCGGGCACCGGGGAGCTGTTTTTT	CATSREGVGSGTGELFF
-	TRBV5-1	TRBJ2-7	-	TGCGCCAGCAGCTTGGGAGGAGAGCAGTACTTC	CASSLGGEQYF
-	TRBV5-4	TRBJ2-5	-	TGTGCCAGCAGCTTGGAGCCACCCGGGTCCCAGTACTTC	CASSLEPPGSQYF
-	TRBV7-2	TRBJ2-3	TRBD2	TGTGCCAGCAGCTGGACTAGCGGGGGTTCGAATACGCAGTATTTT	CASSWTSGGSNTQYF
-	TRBV28	TRBJ1-3	-	TGTGCCAGCAGTTTAACACAGAGTGGAAACACCATATATTTT	CASSLTQSGNTIYF
-	TRBV11-2	TRBJ2-7	TRBD1	TGTGCCAGCAGCAAGGGGGGACAGGGAATAAGGGAGCAGTACTTC	CASSKGGQGIREQYF
-	TRBV11-2	TRBJ2-5	TRBD1	TGTGCCAGCAGCCAGGGGACAGGGGTCCAAGAGACCCAGTACTTC	CASSQGTGVQETQYF
-	TRBV5-1	TRBJ2-2	TRBD1	TGCGCCAGCAGCAGGGGACAGCAGAACACCGGGGAGCTGTTTTTT	CASSRGQQNTGELFF
once	TRBV18	TRBJ2-5	-	TGTGCCAGCTCACCATCCGGGAGAGAGACCCAGTACTTC	CASSPSGRETQYF
-	TRBV4-1	TRBJ2-1	-	TGCGCCAGCAGCCAAGTTCGGGTAACCTACAATGAGCAGTTCTTC	CASSQVRVTYNEQFF
-	TRBV3-1/TRBV3-2	TRBJ2-3	TRBD2	TGTGCCAGCAGCCCCCCACCCGGGACTAGCGGGGGGAAAGGTATAACAGATACGCAGTATTTT	CASSPPPGTSGGKGITDTQYF
-	TRBV2	TRBJ2-7	TRBD2	TGTGCCAGCAGGGACTCCGGGACTAGTTACGAGCAGTACTTC	CASRDSGTSYEQYF
-	TRBV5-6	TRBJ2-7	-	TGTGCCAGCAACCAATATGGGACACCCTACGAGCAGTACTTC	CASNQYGTPYEQYF
-	TRBV5-4	TRBJ2-1	-	TGTGCCAGCACCTCTAGGAGGGATGAGCAGTTCTTC	CASTSRRDEQFF
-	TRBV5-1	TRBJ1-5	-	TGCGCCAGCAGCCCAGGCGATGTGGCAAGTCAGCCCCAGCATTTT	CASSPGDVASQPQHF
-	TRBV6-5	TRBJ2-3	TRBD2	TGTGCCAGCAGGACGGGGGGGCCGGGCACAGATACGCAGTATTTT	CASRTGGPGTDTQYF
-	TRBV2	TRBJ1-5	-	TGTGCCAGCACTGAATTTGGGTACAGGGCTTTTAGTCAGCCCCAGCATTTT	CASTEFGYRAFSQPQHF
-	TRBV6-1	TRBJ2-7	TRBD2	TGTGCCAGCAGTGAGGGGGGGGAGCAGTACTTC	CASSEGGEQYF
-	TRBV18	TRBJ1-3	TRBD1	TGTGCCAGCTCAGGAGGGACAGGGGCTGGAAACACCATATATTTT	CASSGGTGAGNTIYF
many	TRBV10-2	TRBJ2-1	-	TGCGCCAGCAGTGTGACAGGCTTTGGCTCCTACAATGAGCAGTTCTTC	CASSVTGFGSYNEQFF
-	TRBV15	TRBJ1-6	TRBD1	TGTGCCACCAGCTCCGGACAGGGTAATAATTCACCCCTCCACTTT	CATSSGQGNNSPLHF
-	TRBV28	TRBJ1-2	TRBD1	TGTGCCAGCAACCGACAGGGGGCGCTAGCTAACTATGGCTACACCTTC	CASNRQGALANYGYTF
-	TRBV10-3	TRBJ2-7	-	TGTGCCATCAGTTCTGACAGCTACGAGCAGTACTTC	CAISSDSYEQYF
few	TRBV5-1	TRBJ1-1	-	TGCGCCAGCGGCAGGGGGAACACTGAAGCTTTCTTT	CASGRGNTEAFF
-	TRBV28	TRBJ1-1	-	TGTGCCAGCAGCTTCAACGAGGGGGTCACTGGGGCTTTCTTT	CASSFNEGVTGAFF
-	TRBV2	TRBJ2-1	TRBD2	TGTGCCAGCAAGAAGGCGGGGGGGACCTACAATGAGCAGTTCTTC	CASKKAGGTYNEQFF
once	TRBV5-1	TRBJ2-4	TRBD2	TGCGCCACCCCGACTAGCGGGGCGTACCTAGCCAAAAACATTCAGTACTTC	CATPTSGAYLAKNIQYF
-	TRBV28	TRBJ2-7	-	TGTGCCAGCAGTTCCCCTCGTGAGACAGGTGTATCCTACGAGCAGTACTTC	CASSSPRETGVSYEQYF
once	TRBV19	TRBJ1-6	-	TGTGCCAGTAGTATTCGGGGAGATCGGATTTCACCCCTCCACTTT	CASSIRGDRISPLHF
many	TRBV19	TRBJ2-2	TRBD2	TGTGCCGGGGGGACTAGCGGCCACACCGGGGAGCTGTTTTTT	CAGGTSGHTGELFF
-	TRBV7-9	TRBJ1-2	TRBD1	TGTGCCAGCAGCCTCGGACAGGGATTTGCTGGCTACACCTTC	CASSLGQGFAGYTF
once	TRBV18	TRBJ1-2	TRBD1	TGTGCCAGCTCACCTACCCCCTACAGGGGCGATGGCTACACCTTC	CASSPTPYRGDGYTF
many	TRBV30	TRBJ1-1	-	TGTGCCTGGAGTGTTGGCGGGGCCAGGAGGGGAGCTTTCTTT	CAWSVGGARRGAFF
-	TRBV7-9	TRBJ2-3	TRBD1	TGTGCCAGCAGCCTGCGAGGGACAGGGGGCATTACCGCAGATACGCAGTATTTT	CASSLRGTGGITADTQYF
once	TRBV6-1	TRBJ2-7	TRBD2	TGTGCCAGCAGTGATCTGACTAGCGGGAGGGAAGAGCAGTACTTC	CASSDLTSGREEQYF
-	TRBV28	TRBJ1-2	TRBD1	TGTGCCAGCAGTTTCCCCAACAGGGGGCCCGTCTATGGCTACACCTTC	CASSFPNRGPVYGYTF
-	TRBV19	TRBJ1-2	-	TGTGCCAGTAGTATAGTCCGGGGCTATGGCTACACCTTC	CASSIVRGYGYTF
-	TRBV15	TRBJ2-4	-	TGTGCCACCAGCAGGCGAGGAACCACACAAGCCATTCAGTACTTC	CATSRRGTTQAIQYF
-	TRBV6-5	TRBJ2-5	TRBD1	TGTGCCAGCAGTCCGGGACAGGGTGGCGGGACCCAGTACTTC	CASSPGQGGGTQYF
few	TRBV19	TRBJ1-4	-	TGTGCCAGTACTTCAAGACGGGGAGAAAAACTGTTTTTT	CASTSRRGEKLFF
-	TRBV20-1	TRBJ1-5	-	TGCAGTGCTAGTGAGACAGGCCGAGGGAGCAATCAGCCCCAGCATTTT	CSASETGRGSNQPQHF
-	TRBV18	TRBJ2-7	TRBD1	TGTGCCAGCTCACCGACAGGGAGCCACGAGCAGTACTTC	CASSPTGSHEQYF
-	TRBV28	TRBJ2-7	-	TGTGCCAGCAGTTCGTACAAACAGGGATCCGAGCAGTACTTC	CASSSYKQGSEQYF
-	TRBV5-1	TRBJ2-2	TRBD2	TGCGCCAGCAGCTCGTTGATAGCGGGGGCAAACACCGGGGAGCTGTTTTTT	CASSSLIAGANTGELFF
few	TRBV11-2	TRBJ1-6	-	TGTGCCAGCAGCAGGGTGGGGGCTGAATCACCCCTCCACTTT	CASSRVGAESPLHF